This record concerns one T cell receptor (beta chain) sequence. What it binds is not known. The source of the sample is a study of monozygotic twins with inflammatory bowel disease. Whole-study results and caveats: Clonotype overlap with others was lower in IBD patients than in healthy twins, a difference that was greatest with disease activity.

TCRdb processed the 5' RACE reads again and assigns one entry to each CDR3 protein, with no DNA. The sample has 330,000 or so distinct CDR3 sequences. The receptor was derived from a human donor with ulcerative colitis or Crohn's disease, or a healthy co-twin of an affected twin (not recorded which). Material for sequencing was blood.

The CDR3 protein is CASSLNGQGGADEQYF. The V gene is TRBV27, the J gene TRBJ2-7; TCRdb gives TRBD1 as the D gene, but with no DNA this cannot be confirmed. The V gene's germline CDR1 is MNHEY and CDR2 SMNVEV (reference sequence). There are 16 residues in the CDR3.